This T cell receptor (beta chain) was obtained from a study of T cell repertoires in cytomegalovirus infection. Study summary: As its CMV epitopes, the study selected recently identified HLA-C-restricted and well-studied HLA-B-restricted targets.

With regard to this clonotype: Its antigen remains unknown.

From the reads, TCRdb called clonotypes with MiXCR, one entry per CDR3 protein. The table has about 20,000 distinct CDR3 sequences, 42% seen once; the top ten hold just under 95%. The germline V gene encodes CDR1 MGHRA and CDR2 YSYEKL. This CDR3 is built from 14 residues. Trimming took 0 bases from V and 4 from J, leaving 9 bases between them. Sequenced material: CD8+ T cells from cultured PBMCs, taken from culture after CMV antigen stimulation. The chain has TRBV4-1 and TRBJ2-5; D remains ambiguous. The receptor was isolated from a human donor in good health (CMV status not recorded). Some clones in this sample may be carry-over from other donors' samples. The CDR3 coding sequence is TGCGCCAGCAGCCAAGAATCCAGACTAGAGACCCAGTACTTC. Encoded protein: CASSQESRLETQYF.